These 5 T cell receptor beta chains were sequenced from one sample in a study of a mutant IDH1 vaccine in newly diagnosed glioma (TCRdb year 2021). These TCRs are of unknown antigen specificity. The library was built by means of the immunoSEQ multiplex PCR assay. The source is immuneACCESS, and TCRdb retained only in-frame sequences with V and J called. Part of the clones is not carried over; for the studies checked, unresolved V genes explain less than half of this, and the remainder is unexplained. The sample table records fewer than 65,000 clones; over 70% of these occur just once. Approximately 6.1% of the sample comes from the top ten. The sample's time point label, decoded: week 11, during vaccination. Each vaccine dose was 300 ug of a 20-mer mutant IDH1 peptide in Montanide, given subcutaneously with topical imiquimod. The source was PBMCs, collected from a glioma patient whose treatment included an IDH1 peptide vaccine. These receptors were taken from a middle-aged man with glioma.

This clone was seen just once. The chain is built from TRBV4-1 and TRBJ2-3, with no clear D. Germline V gene lookup returns CDR1 MGHRA and CDR2 YSYEKL. Deletions cut 3 bases from V and 0 bases from J, with 1 base between. CDR3 size: 12 residues. The CDR3 sequence is CASSQSTDTQYF. The CDR3 nucleotides read TGCGCCAGCAGCCAGAGCACAGATACGCAGTATTTT.

For this clone: The identical CDR3 is also encoded by other nucleotide sequences in the sample. The rearrangement links TRBV5-4 to TRBJ2-7; 8 bases align to TRBD1. V dropped 3 bases and J dropped 2; count of bases not matched to a gene: 4. The CDR3 loop spans 14 amino acids. Germline CDR1 reads SGHNT; CDR2 reads YYREEE (reference sequence). The CDR3: CASSSGTGPYEQYF. DNA for the CDR3: TGTGCCAGCAGCTCCGGGACAGGACCCTACGAGCAGTACTTC.

The J gene is TRBJ2-7, the V gene TRBV10-3; 7 bases match TRBD1. There are 14 residues in the CDR3. The J segment lost 2 bases and the V segment lost 6 bases, leaving 7 bases of the junction unmatched. The V gene's germline CDR1 is ENHRY and CDR2 SYGVKD. CDR3 sequence (DNA): TGTGCCATCAGGGGACAGCGCTTAACCTACGAGCAGTACTTC. Translation gives CAIRGQRLTYEQYF.

This clone was picked up a small number of times. This chain connects TRBV19 to TRBJ2-7, with a weak D call TRBD1 (6 bases). The germline gives CDR1 LNHDA, CDR2 SQIVND (reference sequence). V was trimmed by 6 bases and J by 3 bases, leaving 9 bases between them. This CDR3 has 12 amino acids. The CDR3 region has the DNA TGTGCCAGTAGATCAGGGGTCTACGAGCAGTACTTC. It translates to CASRSGVYEQYF.

This clone was picked up one time. The chain recombines TRBV11-3 with TRBJ1-1, with 7 bases identical to TRBD1. Germline CDR1 and CDR2: SGHNT and YENEEA. The junction had 7 bases not matched to a gene; V was cut back by 5 bases and J by 7 bases. The CDR3 length is 13 residues. In DNA, the CDR3 is TGTGCCAGCAGCAACCTCCGGGACAGTGAAGCTTTCTTT. It translates to CASSNLRDSEAFF.